The next 9 T cell receptor beta chains were all read from a single sample in a study of blood T cell repertoires in COVID-19. TCRdb's copy holds only in-frame clones and misses some; the assay was immunoSEQ multiplex PCR. The sample contains approximately 360,000 clones, 70% to 90% of which appear only once. Sequenced input: PBMCs or T cells enriched from blood (not recorded which). These receptors all stem from a woman aged 25 to 45 with acute COVID-19.

V usage is TRBV10-2 and J usage is TRBJ1-5; D is ambiguous. Germline CDR1 WSHSY, CDR2 SAAADI. The length of the CDR3 is 13 residues. The germline V and J ends were trimmed by 6 bases and 10 bases, with 16 bases remaining between them. CDR3 bases: TGCGCCAGCAGCCACGACATAATCAAACCCCAGCATTTT. This translates into CASSHDIIKPQHF.

The chain carries TRBV2 and TRBJ2-4; TRBD2 aligns across 7 bases. The ends lost 3 bases at V and 1 base at J; junction bases unmatched: 0. Germline V gives CDR1 SNHLY, CDR2 FYNNEI. The CDR3 totals 14 residues. CDR3 nucleotides: TGTGCCAGCAGTGAGGGGGGGGCCAAAAACATTCAGTACTTC. Residues: CASSEGGAKNIQYF.

The chain carries TRBV5-1 and TRBJ2-1, with D perhaps matching TRBD1 (5 bases). Germline values: CDR1 SGHRS, CDR2 YFSETQ. This CDR3 contains 15 residues. V lost 4 bases, J lost 5 bases, and 16 bases lay in between. The chain's CDR3 is CASSRLGVGHNEQFF. CDR3 nucleotides: TGCGCCAGCAGCCGGTTGGGTGTGGGGCACAATGAGCAGTTCTTC.

The rearrangement uses TRBV10-3 and TRBJ2-1; 12 bases are shared with TRBD1. The V gene end was trimmed by 4 bases and the J gene end by 8 bases; junction bases not matched to a gene: 3. The CDR3 length is 14 residues. In germline, CDR1 is ENHRY, CDR2 SYGVKD. The CDR3 DNA reads TGTGCCATCAGTGTGGGGACAGGGGGCGATGAGCAGTTCTTC. This translates into CAISVGTGGDEQFF.

The chain links TRBV18 to TRBJ1-6; 7 positions agree with TRBD1. The V and J ends lost 5 bases and 8 bases, in that order; junction bases with no gene match: 9. The CDR3 is made up of 15 amino acids. The V gene's germline CDR1 is KGHSH and CDR2 LQKENI. CDR3 coding DNA: TGTGCCAGCTCAAACTTCGGACAGGTGGATTCACCCCTCCACTTT. Translating it yields CASSNFGQVDSPLHF.

This chain links TRBV29-1 with TRBJ2-3; TRBD1 matches at 12 bases. Looked up from germline, CDR1 is SQVTM and CDR2 is ANQGSEA. Trimming cost V 2 bases and J 3 bases; bases outside gene matches: 6. This CDR3 has 16 residues. The CDR3 DNA follows: TGCAGCGTTGAAAGACGGGGACAGGGGGCTACAGATACGCAGTATTTT. It translates to CSVERRGQGATDTQYF.

The V gene is TRBV4-2, the J gene TRBJ2-3; a weak D match, TRBD1 (5 bases). The germline V and J ends were trimmed by 4 bases and 2 bases, with 7 bases remaining between them. The CDR3 totals 13 residues. Germline CDR1 LGHNA, CDR2 YNFKEQ. This chain's CDR3 is CASSRTITDTQYF. CDR3 DNA: TGTGCCAGCAGCCGGACAATCACAGATACGCAGTATTTT.

The J gene is TRBJ2-7, the V gene TRBV6-5; 10 bases are a match to TRBD1. Trimming at V came to 0 bases and at J to 3 bases, leaving 5 bases not matched to a gene. Germline-derived CDR1 and CDR2 are MNHEY and SVGAGI. The CDR3 extends over 16 amino acids. Written as DNA, the CDR3 is TGTGCCAGCAGTTACTCACCGACAGGGGGCGACTACGAGCAGTACTTC. As protein: CASSYSPTGGDYEQYF.

The V gene is TRBV20-1, the J gene TRBJ1-1; D uncertain. This CDR3 has 13 residues. Trimming pared 3 bases from V and 3 bases from J, leaving 11 bases between. Per germline, CDR1 DFQATT and CDR2 SNEGSKA (reference sequence). The CDR3 sequence is CSASGWAYTEAFF. CDR3 bases: TGCAGTGCTAGTGGTTGGGCTTACACTGAAGCTTTCTTT.